The T cell receptor beta chain described here comes from a study of blood T cell repertoires in COVID-19. Only in-frame clones appear in the TCRdb table, and some are missing; sequencing was by immunoSEQ multiplex PCR. The table shows around 72,000 clones, with roughly 81% occurring only once. This clone was picked up one time. The junction had 14 bases not matched to a gene; V was cut back by 5 bases and J by 5 bases. Germline loops: CDR1 LNHDA, CDR2 SQIVND (reference sequence). The CDR3 runs 16 residues. The receptor comes from a woman in her 70s with acute or convalescent COVID-19. Sequenced material: peripheral blood. The V and J genes are TRBV19 and TRBJ1-2; 7 bases align to TRBD1. This CDR3 is CASSAPTGFGRYGYTF. The CDR3 DNA sequence: TGTGCCAGTAGTGCGCCGACAGGGTTTGGCCGTTATGGCTACACCTTC.